This T cell receptor (beta chain) was identified during a study of blood T cell repertoires in COVID-19. Germline CDR1 SQVTM, CDR2 ANQGSEA. Trimming cost V 4 bases and J 4 bases, with 8 bases left between them. The CDR3 runs 12 residues. Cohort assignment relied on participant-reported clinical history. Profiling relied on immunoSEQ multiplex PCR, and the TCRdb table lists in-frame clones only, not all of them. The repertoire holds roughly 360,000 clones, with 88% as singletons. Sequenced input: PBMCs or T cells enriched from blood (not recorded which). This receptor was taken from a woman in her 30s with acute COVID-19. The rearrangement links TRBV29-1 to TRBJ1-5; D might be TRBD1 (5 bases). The CDR3 region has the DNA TGCAGCGTTGGGGGGGTTAATCAGCCCCAGCATTTT. Translation: CSVGGVNQPQHF. The variable domain in full, with the rest retrieved from reference TRBV29-1 and TRBJ1-5, is SAVISQKPSRDICQRGTSLTIQCQVDSQVTMMFWYRQQPGQSLTLIATANQGSEATYESGFVIDKFPISRPNLTFSTLTVSNMSPEDSSIYLCSVGGVNQPQHFGDGTRLSIL.